This T cell receptor (beta chain) was found in a study of cytomegalovirus exposure and HLA in healthy donors. 60 Vbeta and 13 Jbeta primers were used in PCR. The repertoire was sequenced with immunoSEQ multiplex PCR; TCRdb's copy has only in-frame clones and lacks some. The sample carries 100,000 to 150,000 clones, roughly 78% recorded once. Germline lookup yields CDR1 SQVTM and CDR2 ANQGSEA. The CDR3 length is 11 residues. Trimming removed 4 bases at V and 7 bases at J, with 10 bases between. The source is a man aged 25 to 40 in good health and CMV-seronegative. The sample comprised PBMCs. The genes are TRBV29-1 and TRBJ1-1; tentatively, D is TRBD1 (5 bases). The CDR3 DNA reads as TGCAGCGTTGTTGGGGCAGTTGAAGCTTTCTTT. The encoded protein is CSVVGAVEAFF.